This entry lists 28 T cell receptor beta chains sequenced from one sample in a study of T cells in tuberculosis. Assay: immunoSEQ multiplex PCR; the TCRdb copy retains only in-frame clones and omits some. Of 25,000 to 35,000 clones listed, roughly 95% are singletons. Sequenced sample: PBMCs. These receptors originate from a donor between 10 and 35 years old with latent tuberculosis or without tuberculosis infection.

The J gene is TRBJ2-1, the V gene TRBV12-2; no check of the table's D call, TRBD1, against the DNA was made. TRBV12-2 is a pseudogene. CDR3 size: 12 residues. For the CDR3, the DNA is TGTGCAAGTCGCCCATTCTACAATGAGCAGTTCTTC. Amino acid sequence: CASRPFYNEQFF.

The chain's CDR3 is CASSLAVTSGGVDEQFF. CDR3 DNA: TGCGCCAGCAGCTTGGCTGTTACTAGCGGGGGTGTCGATGAGCAGTTCTTC. The chain combines TRBV5-1 with TRBJ2-1, with TRBD2 matching 11 bases. Trimming cost V 0 bases and J 8 bases; bases outside gene matches: 10. Germline V lookup: CDR1 SGHRS, CDR2 YFSETQ. The length of the CDR3 is 17 residues.

This chain connects TRBV2 to TRBJ1-5, with D possibly TRBD1 on 5 matching bases. The CDR3 covers 14 residues. In germline, CDR1 is SNHLY, CDR2 FYNNEI. Trimming removed 5 bases at V and 5 bases at J, with 13 bases between. For the CDR3, the DNA is TGTGCCAGCAGTACGGGGGGAGGGTATCAGCCCCAGCATTTT. This encodes CASSTGGGYQPQHF.

The chain has TRBV27 and TRBJ2-7, with a weak D call TRBD1 (5 bases). V shed 2 bases and J shed 5 bases, with 16 bases lying between them. Germline V lookup: CDR1 MNHEY, CDR2 SMNVEV (reference sequence). The CDR3 sequence is 15 residues long. The CDR3 sequence: CASSLGDRPGDEQYF. CDR3 bases: TGTGCCAGCAGTTTAGGAGACAGACCTGGCGACGAGCAGTACTTC.

The rearrangement uses TRBV21-1 and TRBJ2-1; no DNA check was done on the table's D call, TRBD2. TRBV21-1 is recorded as a pseudogene. There are 17 residues in the CDR3. Here the CDR3 reads CASSKEEEGCAYNEQFF. Here the CDR3 DNA reads TGTGCCAGCAGCAAAGAAGAAGAGGGCTGCGCCTACAATGAGCAGTTCTTC.

This chain connects TRBV18 to TRBJ2-1; D call uncertain. The V end was cut by 2 bases, the J end by 0 bases, with 11 bases between. CDR1 and CDR2 (germline): KGHSH, LQKENI. This CDR3 contains 16 residues. CDR3 region: CASSPFEVRSYNEQFF. In DNA form, the CDR3 reads TGTGCCAGCTCACCATTTGAGGTACGCTCCTACAATGAGCAGTTCTTC.

The chain links TRBV9 to TRBJ2-7; perhaps TRBD1 as D (5 bases). This CDR3 is 16 amino acids long. CDR1 SGDLS and CDR2 YYNGEE come from the germline V gene. V lost 4 bases to trimming and J lost 4 bases, with 21 bases between them. The CDR3 DNA sequence: TGTGCCAGCAGCCCACACCCGCAAGGGGCTGCTTACGAGCAGTACTTC. This gives the protein CASSPHPQGAAYEQYF.

The rearrangement uses TRBV18 and TRBJ1-3; D gene unclear. Germline CDR1 is KGHSH and CDR2 is LQKENI. V shed 0 bases and J shed 0 bases, with 6 bases lying between them. The CDR3 has 15 residues. The CDR3 DNA follows: TGTGCCAGCTCACCACCTGTCGGCTCTGGAAACACCATATATTTT. Its translation: CASSPPVGSGNTIYF.

V gene TRBV25-1 combines with J gene TRBJ2-3; D might be TRBD2 (6 bases). The V end was cut by 4 bases, the J end by 0 bases, with 14 bases between. This CDR3 comprises 16 residues. Germline CDR1 and CDR2: MGHDK and SYGVNS. In DNA, the CDR3 is TGTGCCAGCAGTGTTAACTCGGGGACTAGCACAGATACGCAGTATTTT. This sequence encodes CASSVNSGTSTDTQYF.

This chain connects TRBV9 to TRBJ2-1, with 10 bases aligning to TRBD1. This CDR3 region has 14 residues. Germline V gene sequence: CDR1 SGDLS, CDR2 YYNGEE. The ends lost 3 bases at V and 6 bases at J; junction bases unmatched: 3. The CDR3 loop reads CASSGGQGVNEQFF. The CDR3 nucleotides read TGTGCCAGCAGCGGAGGACAGGGGGTCAATGAGCAGTTCTTC.

The chain has TRBV7-8 and TRBJ1-1; unclear D gene. The length of the CDR3 is 13 residues. Germline V gene lookup returns CDR1 SGHVS and CDR2 FQNEAQ. V lost 8 bases, J lost 8 bases, and 18 bases lay in between. In DNA form, the CDR3 reads TGTGCCAGCGGAAGTACAGAAAATGCAGAAGCTTTCTTT. It is translated as CASGSTENAEAFF. The whole variable domain, filled in from reference TRBV7-8 and TRBJ1-1, reads GAGVSQSPRYKVAKRGQDVALRCDPISGHVSLFWYQQALGQGPEFLTYFQNEAQLDKSGLPSDRFFAERPEGSVSTLKIQRTQQEDSAVYLCASGSTENAEAFFGQGTRLTVV.

The rearrangement links TRBV5-4 to TRBJ2-5, with 11 bases fitting TRBD2. CDR3 length: 15 amino acids. From germline, CDR1 is SGHNT and CDR2 YYREEE (reference sequence). The ends lost 2 bases at V and 4 bases at J; junction bases unmatched: 4. CDR3 sequence reads: CASSFQLAGGETQYF. CDR3 bases: TGTGCCAGCAGCTTCCAGCTAGCGGGAGGAGAGACCCAGTACTTC.

The V gene is TRBV10-3, the J gene TRBJ2-2; D remains unclear. Trimming cost V 7 bases and J 3 bases, with 12 bases left between them. The germline gives CDR1 ENHRY, CDR2 SYGVKD. The CDR3 runs to 14 residues. CDR3 DNA sequence: TGTGCCATCAAGCACCCAACCCACACCGGGGAGCTGTTTTTT. This encodes CAIKHPTHTGELFF.

V gene TRBV18 combines with J gene TRBJ2-3, with 10 bases identical to TRBD2. The CDR3 contains 15 residues. Germline CDR1 KGHSH, CDR2 LQKENI. The V and J ends lost 2 bases and 3 bases, in that order; junction bases with no gene match: 2. The CDR3 is CASSPSGGATDTQYF. As DNA, the CDR3 is TGTGCCAGCTCACCAAGCGGGGGGGCAACAGATACGCAGTATTTT.

This chain connects TRBV11-2 to TRBJ2-7, with D uncertain. V lost 4 bases to trimming and J lost 1 base, with 8 bases between them. The CDR3 covers 13 residues. The germline V gene has CDR1 SGHAT and CDR2 FQNNGV. The CDR3 bases are TGTGCCAGCAGCTGGGCACCTTCCTACGAGCAGTACTTC. This codes for CASSWAPSYEQYF.

This clone was detected only once. The CDR3 is CASRTGGTNTGELFF. The DNA for the CDR3 is TGTGCCAGCAGAACAGGGGGAACGAACACCGGGGAGCTGTTTTTT. The J gene is TRBJ2-2, the V gene TRBV6-5, with 8 bases aligning to TRBD1. V shed 6 bases and J 0 bases; nucleotides not matched to a gene: 3. The CDR3 totals 15 residues. From germline, CDR1 is MNHEY and CDR2 SVGAGI.

This clone has a handful of counts. J is TRBJ2-1 and V is TRBV11-2; 10 positions match TRBD1. Germline V gene data show CDR1 as SGHAT and CDR2 as FQNNGV. This CDR3 has 17 residues. The V and J ends lost 6 bases and 7 bases, in that order; junction bases with no gene match: 15. The CDR3 coding sequence is TGTGCCAGCAGGCCTAGGGAACCGGGACAGGGGAAGAATGAGCAGTTCTTC. Protein product: CASRPREPGQGKNEQFF.

This sequence joins TRBV10-3 and TRBJ2-1, with D perhaps matching TRBD2 (6 bases). Germline V gives CDR1 ENHRY, CDR2 SYGVKD. This CDR3 is 16 amino acids long. Deletions cut 6 bases from V and 5 bases from J, with 20 bases between. CDR3 residues: CAISSPFYGSNNEQFF. The CDR3 DNA reads TGTGCCATCAGCTCCCCCTTTTACGGGAGCAACAATGAGCAGTTCTTC.

V is TRBV5-4 and J is TRBJ2-6; D is perhaps TRBD1 (6 bases). Germline V gene lookup returns CDR1 SGHNT and CDR2 YYREEE (reference sequence). The CDR3 consists of 18 residues. V lost 4 bases and J lost 0, with 17 bases in between. DNA of the CDR3: TGTGCCAGCAGCCCCTCCGGGACACAGAGCTCTGGGGCCAACGTCCTGACTTTC. This codes for CASSPSGTQSSGANVLTF.

The rearrangement links TRBV7-2 to TRBJ1-3, with TRBD1 identical over 12 bases. The CDR3 sequence is 15 residues long. After removal of 6 bases from V and 5 bases from J, the junction contained 5 bases not matched to a gene. Germline V gene lookup returns CDR1 SGHTA and CDR2 FQGNSA. CDR3 protein: CASRGDRGRRNTIYF. The CDR3, as DNA: TGTGCCAGCAGGGGGGACAGGGGGCGAAGAAACACCATATATTTT. The full variable domain, rest sourced from reference TRBV7-2 and TRBJ1-3, is GAGVSQSPSNKVTEKGKDVELRCDPISGHTALYWYRQSLGQGLEFLIYFQGNSAPDKSGLPSDRFSAERTGGSVSTLTIQRTQQEDSAVYLCASRGDRGRRNTIYFGEGSWLTVV.

The V gene is TRBV11-1, the J gene TRBJ2-7, with TRBD1 matching over 7 bases. The J segment lost 5 bases and the V segment lost 3 bases, leaving 10 bases of the junction unmatched. The germline CDR1 and CDR2 sequences are SGHAT and FQDESV (reference sequence). This CDR3 region has 15 residues. The CDR3 DNA follows: TGTGCCAGCAGCTTTCAAGGGGGCGTCGGGGACGAGCAGTACTTC. Translation gives CASSFQGGVGDEQYF. Using reference TRBV11-1 and TRBJ2-7 for the parts outside the CDR3, the full variable domain is EAEVAQSPRYKITEKSQAVAFWCDPISGHATLYWYRQILGQGPELLVQFQDESVVDDSQLPKDRFSAERLKGVDSTLKIQPAELGDSAMYLCASSFQGGVGDEQYFGPGTRLTVT.

In this sample, this clone turned up once. This chain joins TRBV5-1 and TRBJ2-3; 9 nucleotides match TRBD2. The germline CDR1 and CDR2 sequences are SGHRS and YFSETQ. The V segment lost 2 bases and the J segment 2 bases; nucleotides outside the gene matches: 3. The length of the CDR3 is 15 residues. The CDR3 region has the DNA TGCGCCAGCAGCTTACTAGCGGGTTACACAGATACGCAGTATTTT. This sequence encodes CASSLLAGYTDTQYF.

The chain uses TRBV18 and TRBJ2-4; 14 positions match TRBD2. Trimming took 4 bases from V and 9 from J; bases not matched to a gene: 14. CDR3 length equals 18 residues. The germline gives CDR1 KGHSH, CDR2 LQKENI. The CDR3 nucleotides read TGTGCCAGCTCACGTACCGGGACTAGCGGGAGCGTGGGAAGCATTCAGTACTTC. Protein sequence: CASSRTGTSGSVGSIQYF.

The genes are TRBV2 and TRBJ2-7; no clear D. Germline values: CDR1 SNHLY, CDR2 FYNNEI. The CDR3 is 13 amino acids. Trimming cost V 1 base and J 2 bases, with 6 bases left between them. Here the CDR3 reads CASSEGATYEQYF. The DNA of the CDR3 is TGTGCCAGCAGTGAAGGGGCAACCTACGAGCAGTACTTC.

J is TRBJ1-3 and V is TRBV18; 7 nucleotides align to TRBD1. From germline, CDR1 is KGHSH and CDR2 LQKENI. V was pared by 3 bases and J by 1 base, with 0 bases of the junction left unmatched. This CDR3 is built from 14 residues. CDR3 region: CASSPGQSGNTIYF. The CDR3 DNA follows: TGTGCCAGCTCACCGGGACAGTCTGGAAACACCATATATTTT. Combining the CDR3 with reference TRBV18 and TRBJ1-3 gives the whole variable domain NAGVMQNPRHLVRRRGQEARLRCSPMKGHSHVYWYRQLPEEGLKFMVYLQKENIIDESGMPKERFSAEFPKEGPSILRIQQVVRGDSAAYFCASSPGQSGNTIYFGEGSWLTVV.

V usage is TRBV6-1 and J usage is TRBJ2-7, with a possible D match to TRBD1 (5 bases). The CDR3 is 13 amino acids. The ends were cut back, 3 bases at V and 4 bases at J, with 10 bases in the middle. The V gene's germline CDR1 is MNHNS and CDR2 SASEGT. The CDR3, as DNA: TGTGCCAGCAGTGACACAACAGGATACGAGCAGTACTTC. Residues: CASSDTTGYEQYF.

This clone appeared once. V usage is TRBV5-6 and J usage is TRBJ2-1, with D perhaps matching TRBD1 (6 bases). This CDR3 spans 12 amino acids. Germline V gene data show CDR1 as SGHDT and CDR2 as YYEEEE. V gave up 4 bases and J gave up 9 bases, with 11 bases separating them. CDR3 loop: CASSLQGGEQFF. Written as DNA, the CDR3 is TGTGCCAGCAGCCTACAGGGCGGTGAGCAGTTCTTC.

This clone occurred once. The V and J genes are TRBV13 and TRBJ2-7, with TRBD1 matching over 10 bases. In germline, CDR1 is PRHDT, CDR2 FYEKMQ (reference sequence). V lost 7 bases to trimming and J lost 4 bases; unmatched junction nucleotides: 10. This CDR3 region has 15 residues. CDR3 nucleotides: TGTGCCAGCACCCCTCCCTCGGGACAGGGGTACGAGCAGTACTTC. Amino acids: CASTPPSGQGYEQYF.